The clone carrying this T cell receptor beta chain was counted at least ten times. The antigen remains undetermined. The data are from a study of metastatic and nonmetastatic thyroid tumors. CDR1 KGHSH and CDR2 LQKENI come from the germline V gene. This CDR3 has 15 residues. The J segment lost 0 bases and the V segment lost 4 bases, leaving 5 bases of the junction unmatched. TCRdb re-processed the PCR reads through MiXCR. The sample lists some 50,000 clones, over 20% occurring once. Notes on the study in general: As reported, TCR beta diversity in blood and tumor was significantly higher in malignant thyroid tumors than in benign nodules.

Thyroid surgery had not been preceded by any treatment in any patient. This rearrangement joins TRBV18 to TRBJ1-2, with 7 bases matching TRBD1. The TCR sequence derives from a male donor with papillary thyroid cancer or a benign thyroid nodule (not recorded which). Some clones in this sample may be carry-over from other donors' samples. The sequenced sample was blood. CDR3 bases: TGTGCCAGCTCACAAGGGACAGCCTCTAACTATGGCTACACCTTC. Amino acids: CASSQGTASNYGYTF.